The sequence of this T cell receptor beta chain was determined in a study of cytomegalovirus exposure and HLA in healthy donors. Method: immunoSEQ multiplex PCR; TCRdb's copy keeps in-frame clones and lacks some. The sample shows more than 95,000 clones, about nine tenths of them seen only once. Comment on this clone: The antigen remains unidentified.

Study-wide results and limits: Both high specificity and high sensitivity reportedly marked the classifier's diagnosis of cytomegalovirus status. Cytomegalovirus-associated status was assigned to 150 to 200 TCR beta chains.

This receptor was taken from a woman younger than 30 in good health and CMV-seronegative. The sample comprised PBMCs.

CDR3 loop: CASSLTTGGRTEAFF. In DNA, the CDR3 is TGTGCCAGCAGCTTAACAACAGGGGGCCGGACTGAAGCTTTCTTT. The V gene is TRBV11-2, the J gene TRBJ1-1; 9 positions match TRBD1. Trimming took 2 bases from V and 5 from J; bases not matched to a gene: 6. CDR1 and CDR2 (germline): SGHAT, FQNNGV. The CDR3 spans 15 residues.